Below are 9 T cell receptor beta chains sequenced from a single sample in a study of blood T cells in healthy people across ages. Sample-barcoded 5' priming and a J-beta primer mix drove a second PCR of about 7 to 12 cycles. TCRdb used MiXCR to reprocess the 5' RACE reads, holding one entry per CDR3 protein. Of hundreds of thousands of distinct CDR3 sequences in the sample, roughly 44% were seen once. What was sequenced was blood. The receptors were gathered from a man aged 60-69 years in good health.

The chain couples TRBV28 to TRBJ2-7; a weak D match, TRBD2 (7 bases). This CDR3 is 13 amino acids long. Germline V gene sequence: CDR1 MDHEN, CDR2 SYDVKM. Trimming removed 3 bases at V and 7 bases at J, with 13 bases between. The CDR3 sequence is CASSFKGGGEQYF. CDR3 DNA: TGTGCCAGCAGTTTTAAGGGAGGGGGGGAGCAGTACTTC.

The chain recombines TRBV27 with TRBJ1-4; 8 bases are a match to TRBD1. There are 15 residues in the CDR3. Germline trimming cut 0 bases from V and 8 bases from J; bases unmatched to any gene: 5. Per the germline V gene, CDR1 is MNHEY and CDR2 is SMNVEV (reference sequence). The CDR3 reads CASSLSRTGREKLFF. CDR3 nucleotide sequence: TGTGCCAGCAGTTTATCGAGGACAGGGAGGGAAAAACTGTTTTTT.

This clonotype occurred a few times. The rearrangement joins TRBV27 to TRBJ1-6; D not resolved. CDR3 length: 15 amino acids. Trimming removed 6 bases at V and 6 bases at J, with 15 bases between. Germline CDR1 MNHEY, CDR2 SMNVEV (reference sequence). CDR3 bases: TGTGCCAGCAGGGAGCGGACGGGTACTAATTCACCCCTCCACTTT. It codes for CASRERTGTNSPLHF.

Note on this clonotype: A much larger clone sits a single nucleotide away, making a read error possible. The chain is built from TRBV28 and TRBJ2-1, with D unclear. With 9 bases removed from V and 8 bases from J, the gap between germline ends came to 14 bases. The germline V gene encodes CDR1 MDHEN and CDR2 SYDVKM. This CDR3 is 12 amino acids long. CDR3 nucleotides: TGTGCCAGTTGCATCTCTGGCTATGAGCAGTTCTTC. Translation: CASCISGYEQFF.

This chain links TRBV5-6 with TRBJ2-5; perhaps TRBD2 as D (6 bases). This CDR3 is built from 15 residues. CDR1 and CDR2 (germline): SGHDT, YYEEEE. V lost 5 bases and J 2 bases, leaving 16 bases between the germline ends. The DNA for the CDR3 is TGTGCCAGCAGATTACAGCGGGCTCTGCAAGAGACCCAGTACTTC. As protein: CASRLQRALQETQYF.

This chain links TRBV6-5 with TRBJ1-1; D is uncertain. Germline V gene lookup returns CDR1 MNHEY and CDR2 SVGAGI. V shed 6 bases and J shed 5 bases, with 10 bases lying between them. The CDR3 has 12 amino acids. The CDR3 reads CASRRMGTEAFF. DNA for the CDR3: TGTGCCAGCAGGAGGATGGGGACTGAAGCTTTCTTT.

The chain has TRBV20-1 and TRBJ2-3; a weak D match, TRBD2 (5 bases). Trimming shortened V by 2 bases and J by 0 bases, and 9 bases separated the two germline ends. Germline CDR1 is DFQATT and CDR2 is SNEGSKA (reference sequence). The CDR3 sequence is 14 residues long. In DNA form, the CDR3 reads TGCAGTGCTAGACAGACTACCAGCACAGATACGCAGTATTTT. This codes for CSARQTTSTDTQYF.

The chain couples TRBV6-1 to TRBJ1-2; TRBD1 might be the D (5 bases). The length of the CDR3 is 14 residues. The germline V and J ends were trimmed by 0 bases and 8 bases, with 13 bases remaining between them. The germline V gene encodes CDR1 MNHNS and CDR2 SASEGT. CDR3 DNA sequence: TGTGCCAGCAGTGAAGCCTACCGGGGCAGGGGCTACACCTTC. It is translated as CASSEAYRGRGYTF.

This sequence joins TRBV12-3 or TRBV12-4 and TRBJ1-2; D gene uncertain. V was trimmed by 7 bases and J by 3 bases, leaving 9 bases between them. The CDR3 is 12 residues long. The CDR3 bases are TGTGCCAGCACCCTTGATCACTATGGCTACACCTTC. It translates to CASTLDHYGYTF.